This T cell receptor (beta chain) comes out of a study of identical twins. The germline V gene has CDR1 MNHEY and CDR2 SMNVEV (reference sequence). Trimming shortened V by 0 bases and J by 2 bases, and 7 bases separated the two germline ends. The CDR3 is 15 residues long. From the 5' RACE reads, TCRdb called clonotypes with MiXCR, one entry per CDR3 protein. The sample comprises 690,000 or so distinct CDR3 sequences, 8.5% to 9% of which are singletons, and approximately 0.96% rests with the top ten. This clonotype was seen many times. These data also formed part of another study, on yellow fever vaccine responses in identical twins.

This sequence joins TRBV27 and TRBJ2-2, with unresolved D. The sequence was collected from a woman between 18 and 29 years old in good health. What was sequenced was PBMCs. In nucleotides, the CDR3 is TGTGCCAGCAGTTTATCGAGCTACAACACCGGGGAGCTGTTTTTT. It yields the protein CASSLSSYNTGELFF.